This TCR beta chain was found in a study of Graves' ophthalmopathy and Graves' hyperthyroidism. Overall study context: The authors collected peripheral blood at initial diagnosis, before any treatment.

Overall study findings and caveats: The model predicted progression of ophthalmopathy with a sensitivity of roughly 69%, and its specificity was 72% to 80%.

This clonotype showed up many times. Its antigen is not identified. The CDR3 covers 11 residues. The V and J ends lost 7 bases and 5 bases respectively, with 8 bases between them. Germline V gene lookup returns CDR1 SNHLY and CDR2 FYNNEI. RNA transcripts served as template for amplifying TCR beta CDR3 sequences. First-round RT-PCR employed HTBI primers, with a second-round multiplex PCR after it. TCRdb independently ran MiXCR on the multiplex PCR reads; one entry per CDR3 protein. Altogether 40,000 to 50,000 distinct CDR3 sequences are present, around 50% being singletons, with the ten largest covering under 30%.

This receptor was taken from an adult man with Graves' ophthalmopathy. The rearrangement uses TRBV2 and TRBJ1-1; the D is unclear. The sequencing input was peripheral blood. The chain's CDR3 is CASTPTTEAFF. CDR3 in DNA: TGTGCCAGCACCCCCACGACTGAAGCTTTCTTT.